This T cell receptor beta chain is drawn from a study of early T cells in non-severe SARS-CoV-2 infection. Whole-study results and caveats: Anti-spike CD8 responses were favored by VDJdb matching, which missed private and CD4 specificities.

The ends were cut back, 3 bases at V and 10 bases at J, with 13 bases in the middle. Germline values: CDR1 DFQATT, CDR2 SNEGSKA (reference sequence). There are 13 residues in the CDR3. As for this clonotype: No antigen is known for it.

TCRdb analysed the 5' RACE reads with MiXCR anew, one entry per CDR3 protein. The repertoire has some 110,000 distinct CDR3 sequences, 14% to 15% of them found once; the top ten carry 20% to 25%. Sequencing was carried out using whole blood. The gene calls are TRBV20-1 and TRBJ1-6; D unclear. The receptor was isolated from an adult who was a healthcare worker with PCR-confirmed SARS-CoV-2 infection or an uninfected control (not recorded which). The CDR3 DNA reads TGCAGTGCTAGGGGTGCGGAGGAGTCACCCCTCCACTTT. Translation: CSARGAEESPLHF.